Presented here are 19 T cell receptor beta chains from one specimen sequenced in a study of blood T cells in healthy people across ages (dated by TCRdb to 2013 to 2016). Library preparation employed 5' RACE. The run used an Illumina HiSeq 2500. A second PCR of 7 to 11 cycles was performed with a sample-barcoded 5' primer and a J-beta primer mix. TCRdb applied fastp at Q25 and MiXCR to the public reads, then kept only in-frame beta chains. Rows with a matching CDR3 protein are joined into one entry that keeps the most common DNA and genes. Across this sample there are around 400,000 distinct CDR3 sequences, with approximately 51% seen only once. About 54% of the sample rests with the top ten. The sample was blood. These receptors were taken from a man between 60 and 70 years old in good health.

This chain links TRBV5-5 with TRBJ1-2, with D perhaps matching TRBD1 (5 bases). The CDR3 covers 14 residues. V lost 0 bases and J lost 4, with 10 bases in between. Germline V gene data show CDR1 as SGHKS and CDR2 as YYEKEE (reference sequence). The CDR3 bases are TGTGCCAGCAGCTTGGCGGGGCTTGCCTATGGCTACACCTTC. This translates into CASSLAGLAYGYTF.

This clonotype was recorded only once. V gene TRBV27 combines with J gene TRBJ2-5, with 9 bases fitting TRBD1. Germline V CDR1 and CDR2: MNHEY, SMNVEV (reference sequence). V shed 2 bases, J shed 4 bases, and the junction held 5 bases outside the gene matches. The CDR3 length is 15 residues. In nucleotides, the CDR3 is TGTGCCAGCAGTTTAACGAACAGGGGGCGAGAGACCCAGTACTTC. Its protein product is CASSLTNRGRETQYF.

This clonotype was found a few times. The chain has TRBV20-1 and TRBJ2-1; the D gene could be TRBD1 or TRBD2 (6 bases each). The CDR3 extends over 14 amino acids. The germline V gene encodes CDR1 DFQATT and CDR2 SNEGSKA (reference sequence). Trimming stripped 6 bases from V and 6 bases from J, with 18 bases between. The CDR3 protein is CSAPGPGGLNEQFF. DNA of the CDR3: TGCAGTGCCCCCGGGCCCGGGGGCCTCAATGAGCAGTTCTTC.

The chain is built from TRBV10-3 and TRBJ2-5, with D maybe TRBD1 (5 bases). The CDR3 length is 13 residues. With 2 bases removed from V and 1 base from J, the gap between germline ends came to 5 bases. The germline V gene has CDR1 ENHRY and CDR2 SYGVKD. The CDR3 DNA follows: TGTGCCATCAGTGAGGACAGCCAAGAGACCCAGTACTTC. This gives the protein CAISEDSQETQYF.

The chain uses TRBV3-1 and TRBJ2-4; perhaps TRBD2 as D (5 bases). The J call may be incorrect, as the DNA end agrees better with TRBJ2-7. This CDR3 spans 20 amino acids. Germline V CDR1 and CDR2: LGHDT, YNNKEL (reference sequence). The CDR3: CASSQDVGGLHTPDRDEQYF. CDR3 in DNA: TGTGCCAGCAGCCAAGATGTCGGTGGACTCCACACCCCTGATCGCGACGAGCAGTACTTC.

The count of this clonotype is one. This chain links TRBV10-3 with TRBJ2-5; 8 nucleotides agree with TRBD2. Gene TRBJ2-7 matches the end of the DNA better, so the J call may be wrong. Germline CDR1 ENHRY, CDR2 SYGVKD. There are 13 residues in the CDR3. The CDR3, as DNA: TGTGCCATCAGCCCGAGCGGGAGCTACGAGCAGTACTTC. This codes for CAISPSGSYEQYF.

This sequence joins TRBV28 and TRBJ1-6, with TRBD1 as a possible D gene (5 bases). Germline V gene sequence: CDR1 MDHEN, CDR2 SYDVKM. This CDR3 spans 15 amino acids. V lost 4 bases to trimming and J lost 5 bases, with 12 bases between them. CDR3 nucleotide sequence: TGTGCCAGCAGTTCCCCCACAGGCAATAATTCACCCCTCCACTTT. Translating gives CASSSPTGNNSPLHF. Filled out from reference TRBV28 and TRBJ1-6, the complete variable domain reads DVKVTQSSRYLVKRTGEKVFLECVQDMDHENMFWYRQDPGLGLRLIYFSYDVKMKEKGDIPEGYSVSREKKERFSLILESASTNQTSMYLCASSSPTGNNSPLHFGNGTRLTVT.

This chain uses TRBV5-5 with TRBJ2-5, with D perhaps TRBD1 (5 bases). Trimming removed 6 bases at V and 1 base at J, with 10 bases between. The germline V gene has CDR1 SGHKS and CDR2 YYEKEE (reference sequence). The CDR3 has 13 amino acids. The chain's CDR3 is CASTRQTQETQYF. CDR3 nucleotides: TGTGCCAGCACCAGACAGACCCAAGAGACCCAGTACTTC.

This rearrangement joins TRBV20-1 to TRBJ2-7; no clear D gene. V was clipped by 6 bases and J by 0 bases, with 9 bases between them. This CDR3 is built from 12 residues. Per germline, CDR1 DFQATT and CDR2 SNEGSKA (reference sequence). CDR3 sequence: CSAQPTSYEQYF. CDR3 sequence (DNA): TGCAGTGCCCAGCCCACCTCCTACGAGCAGTACTTC.

The gene calls are TRBV6-1 and TRBJ1-1; the D is unclear. V lost 4 bases to trimming and J lost 4 bases, with 16 bases between them. Germline V CDR1 and CDR2: MNHNS, SASEGT. CDR3 length: 15 amino acids. As DNA, the CDR3 is TGTGCCAGCAGTGCCTTCCGACGGGGAGGCACTGAAGCTTTCTTT. Translated, it gives CASSAFRRGGTEAFF.

This clonotype has more than one count but fewer than ten. This chain uses TRBV15 with TRBJ2-3, with TRBD2 matching over 14 bases. The V gene's germline CDR1 is LNHNV and CDR2 YYDKDF (reference sequence). With V trimmed by 5 bases and J by 0 bases, 4 bases remained unmatched. The CDR3 covers 17 residues. The CDR3 is CATSVGTSGGSTDTQYF. The CDR3 region has the DNA TGTGCCACCAGCGTAGGGACTAGCGGGGGAAGCACAGATACGCAGTATTTT.

This clonotype was seen only a few times. The chain carries TRBV27 and TRBJ2-1; D perhaps matches TRBD1 (5 bases). V was cut by 3 bases and J by 7 bases, with 13 bases left in between. The length of the CDR3 is 14 residues. CDR1 and CDR2 from the germline V gene are MNHEY and SMNVEV (reference sequence). The CDR3 loop is CASSFLRDSNEQFF. In nucleotides, the CDR3 is TGTGCCAGCAGTTTCCTCCGAGACAGTAATGAGCAGTTCTTC.

The chain uses TRBV29-1 and TRBJ2-4; D possibly matches TRBD1 or TRBD2 (5 bases each). V dropped 4 bases and J dropped 13 bases, with 17 bases sitting between them. The CDR3 loop spans 12 amino acids. Germline lookup yields CDR1 SQVTM and CDR2 ANQGSEA. In DNA form, the CDR3 reads TGCAGCGTTGCTTCCCAGGGACCTGAGCAGTACTTC. This translates into CSVASQGPEQYF.

This chain links TRBV18 with TRBJ2-3; no definite D call. The germline V and J ends were trimmed by 6 bases and 6 bases, with 10 bases remaining between them. CDR1 is KGHSH, CDR2 LQKENI, per germline. The CDR3 spans 12 residues. CDR3 nucleotide sequence: TGTGCCAGCTCCCCCACCCAGGATACGCAGTATTTT. This codes for CASSPTQDTQYF.

This clonotype has more than one count but fewer than ten. The chain recombines TRBV11-2 with TRBJ2-5; the D gene is possibly TRBD2 (6 bases). The length of the CDR3 is 15 residues. Germline V gives CDR1 SGHAT, CDR2 FQNNGV. Trimming removed 1 base from V and 7 bases from J, with 16 bases in between. CDR3 region: CASSLGRGLGLTQYF. CDR3 nucleotide sequence: TGTGCCAGCAGCTTAGGTCGGGGGTTAGGGTTGACCCAGTACTTC. Supplemented by reference TRBV11-2 and TRBJ2-5, the full variable domain reads EAGVAQSPRYKIIEKRQSVAFWCNPISGHATLYWYQQILGQGPKLLIQFQNNGVVDDSQLPKDRFSAERLKGVDSTLKIQPAKLEDSAVYLCASSLGRGLGLTQYFGPGTRLLVL.

This clonotype was recorded once. The rearrangement links TRBV29-1 to TRBJ2-3; 7 nucleotides align to TRBD2. CDR3 size: 12 residues. Germline V gene data show CDR1 as SQVTM and CDR2 as ANQGSEA. In nucleotides, the CDR3 is TGCATGGGTAGCGGGCGGTCAGATACGCAGTATTTT. It specifies CMGSGRSDTQYF.

The chain recombines TRBV20-1 with TRBJ1-4, with D tentatively TRBD1 (5 bases). Germline loops: CDR1 DFQATT, CDR2 SNEGSKA (reference sequence). The V gene lost 3 bases and the J gene lost 4 bases, with 12 bases spanning the gap. The CDR3 contains 14 residues. CDR3 bases: TGCAGTGCTAGGGATGCAGGGCGTAATGAAAAACTGTTTTTT. Translated: CSARDAGRNEKLFF.

This clonotype was seen a few times. V and J are TRBV27 and TRBJ2-2; D is possibly TRBD2 (6 bases). V lost 3 bases, J lost 0 bases, and 11 bases lay in between. The CDR3 extends over 16 amino acids. Looked up from germline, CDR1 is MNHEY and CDR2 is SMNVEV (reference sequence). CDR3 region: CASSLRGRANTGELFF. The CDR3 coding sequence is TGTGCCAGCAGTTTGCGGGGAAGGGCGAACACCGGGGAGCTGTTTTTT.

A single count supports this clonotype. CDR3 amino acids: CAISESMGGTNEKLFF. CDR3 coding DNA: TGTGCCATCAGTGAGTCGATGGGTGGAACTAATGAAAAACTGTTTTTT. J is TRBJ1-4 and V is TRBV10-3; D gene unclear. CDR1 ENHRY and CDR2 SYGVKD come from the germline V gene. Deletions cut 0 bases from V and 1 base from J, with 9 bases between. The CDR3 loop spans 16 amino acids.